A single sample is the source of the 18 T cell receptor beta chains below, sequenced in a study of regulatory and conventional T cells in RAG deficiency. Method: immunoSEQ multiplex PCR; TCRdb's copy keeps in-frame clones and lacks some. The sample carries under 35,000 clones, approximately 90% recorded once. These data are also associated with another study on regulatory T cells. That study reports: The PCR used 52 TRBV and 13 TRBJ primers.

Sequencing was done on a sample of CD8+ T cells sorted from blood. Receptors were obtained from a human donor in good health.

The V call is TRBV6-5, the J call TRBJ1-1; no definite D call. Per germline, CDR1 MNHEY and CDR2 SVGAGI. The CDR3 runs to 14 residues. V gave up 2 bases and J gave up 4 bases, with 11 bases separating them. The CDR3 spells CASSYEAAGTEAFF. The CDR3 DNA follows: TGTGCCAGCAGTTACGAGGCAGCTGGCACTGAAGCTTTCTTT.

This clone was counted between two and nine times. Its ends do not fully match the called genes, so a read error is possible. The rearrangement joins TRBV7-9 to TRBJ1-3; D is unresolved. Germline V gene data show CDR1 as SEHNR and CDR2 as FQNEAQ (reference sequence). The CDR3 has 10 amino acids. CDR3 in DNA: TGTGCCAGCAGCTTGATGGACCCCCATTTT. Translation gives CASSLMDPHF.

The CDR3 DNA reads as TGTGCCAGCAGCCAAGATCTTGCGGCGGGGGAGACGTACTTC. It specifies CASSQDLAAGETYF. The gene calls are TRBV4-2 and TRBJ2-7; 7 nucleotides align to TRBD2. The length of the CDR3 is 14 residues. Germline values: CDR1 LGHNA, CDR2 YNFKEQ. The trim removed 0 bases at V and 12 bases at J, leaving 11 bases unmatched.

CDR3 residues: CASSQDPGTGIGYTF. In DNA form, the CDR3 reads TGCGCCAGCAGCCAAGATCCCGGGACAGGGATTGGCTACACCTTC. This chain connects TRBV4-3 to TRBJ1-2; 9 nucleotides align to TRBD1. CDR1 is LGHNA and CDR2 is YSLEER in the germline V gene. This CDR3 contains 15 residues. The V segment lost 0 bases and the J segment 7 bases; nucleotides outside the gene matches: 6.

This chain uses TRBV6-1 with TRBJ2-7; 10 bases agree with TRBD1. There are 16 residues in the CDR3. Germline V gene data show CDR1 as MNHNS and CDR2 as SASEGT. Losses at the gene ends were 6 bases for V and 7 bases for J; bases not matched to a gene: 15. CDR3 in DNA: TGTGCCAGCAGGGAAACTGGGGGGACAGGGGTCGGGGAGCAGTACTTC. Protein: CASRETGGTGVGEQYF.

The DNA of the CDR3 is TGTGCCACAGGGACTAGCGCGAGCTCCTACAATGAGCAGTTCTTC. This sequence encodes CATGTSASSYNEQFF. The chain links TRBV10-3 to TRBJ2-1; TRBD2 matches 10 bases. In germline, CDR1 is ENHRY, CDR2 SYGVKD. The junction had 6 bases not matched to a gene; V was cut back by 10 bases and J by 0 bases. There are 15 residues in the CDR3.

This chain connects TRBV5-1 to TRBJ2-7; TRBD1 matches at 8 bases. The length of the CDR3 is 14 residues. Germline loops: CDR1 SGHRS, CDR2 YFSETQ. V trimming: 5 bases; J trimming: 0 bases; junction bases outside the gene matches: 4. CDR3 loop: CASSPGTGSYEQYF. CDR3 DNA: TGCGCCAGCAGTCCCGGGACAGGCTCCTACGAGCAGTACTTC.

V and J are TRBV18 and TRBJ2-7; 8 bases fit TRBD1. This CDR3 contains 16 residues. Looked up from germline, CDR1 is KGHSH and CDR2 is LQKENI. Trimming took 2 bases from V and 1 from J; bases not matched to a gene: 7. Here the CDR3 reads CASSPRDRIKSYEQYF. DNA of the CDR3: TGTGCCAGCTCACCAAGGGACAGGATAAAATCCTACGAGCAGTACTTC.

The J gene is TRBJ2-5, the V gene TRBV11-2, with TRBD2 matching 11 bases. V gave up 6 bases and J gave up 1 base; unmatched junction bases: 7. The CDR3 totals 16 residues. The V gene's germline CDR1 is SGHAT and CDR2 FQNNGV. The CDR3 spells CASRGLAGGLQETQYF. The CDR3 bases are TGTGCCAGCAGGGGCCTAGCGGGAGGACTCCAAGAGACCCAGTACTTC. The variable domain in full, completed from reference TRBV11-2 and TRBJ2-5, reads EAGVAQSPRYKIIEKRQSVAFWCNPISGHATLYWYQQILGQGPKLLIQFQNNGVVDDSQLPKDRFSAERLKGVDSTLKIQPAKLEDSAVYLCASRGLAGGLQETQYFGPGTRLLVL.

The CDR3 protein is CASSIVKGSDGYTF. The CDR3 bases are TGTGCCAGTAGTATAGTAAAGGGCTCGGATGGCTACACCTTC. The gene calls are TRBV19 and TRBJ1-2; D is unresolved. CDR1 and CDR2 (germline): LNHDA, SQIVND (reference sequence). The CDR3 length is 14 residues. Trimming stripped 1 base from V and 6 bases from J, with 12 bases between. The entire variable domain, with the rest obtained from reference TRBV19 and TRBJ1-2, is as follows: DGGITQSPKYLFRKEGQNVTLSCEQNLNHDAMYWYRQDPGQGLRLIYYSQIVNDFQKGDIAEGYSVSREKKESFPLTVTSAQKNPTAFYLCASSIVKGSDGYTFGSGTRLTVV.

V and J are TRBV29-1 and TRBJ2-7; D is ambiguous. Between the trimmed V and J ends, which lost 4 bases and 2 bases, there was a span of 6 bases. Germline lookup yields CDR1 SQVTM and CDR2 ANQGSEA. CDR3 length equals 11 residues. CDR3 region: CSVVQTYEQYF. CDR3 coding DNA: TGCAGCGTTGTACAGACCTACGAGCAGTACTTC.

Only one count was recorded for this clone. The V gene is TRBV14, the J gene TRBJ1-1; D gene unclear. CDR3 length equals 13 residues. Deletions cut 2 bases from V and 0 bases from J, with 4 bases between. Looked up from germline, CDR1 is SGHDN and CDR2 is FVKESK. CDR3 sequence reads: CASSQLLNTEAFF. The CDR3 region has the DNA TGTGCCAGCAGCCAATTACTGAACACTGAAGCTTTCTTT.

This chain connects TRBV5-1 to TRBJ2-2; 10 nucleotides line up with TRBD1. The CDR3 length is 15 residues. V trimming: 6 bases; J trimming: 5 bases; junction bases outside the gene matches: 7. The germline gives CDR1 SGHRS, CDR2 YFSETQ. The CDR3 nucleotides are TGCGCCAGCAACTCGGGACAGGGGAGGACCGGGGAGCTGTTTTTT. This sequence encodes CASNSGQGRTGELFF.

CDR3 amino acids: CASSYSRRNTEAFF. In DNA, the CDR3 is TGTGCCAGCAGTTACTCCAGGCGGAACACTGAAGCTTTCTTT. This chain uses TRBV6-5 with TRBJ1-1; D unresolved. This CDR3 spans 14 amino acids. Germline CDR1 is MNHEY and CDR2 is SVGAGI. V dropped 0 bases and J dropped 1 base, with 6 bases sitting between them.

V and J are TRBV7-8 and TRBJ1-1; no firm D call. CDR1 is SGHVS and CDR2 is FQNEAQ in the germline V gene. V was pared by 5 bases and J by 4 bases, with 11 bases between. This CDR3 has 13 amino acids. The CDR3 DNA sequence: TGTGCCAGCAGCCCGCTGGTGAGCACTGAAGCTTTCTTT. Its translation: CASSPLVSTEAFF.

The rearrangement links TRBV7-9 to TRBJ2-1; TRBD1 matches 10 bases. CDR1 and CDR2 (germline): SEHNR, FQNEAQ (reference sequence). Germline trimming cut 4 bases from V and 7 bases from J; bases unmatched to any gene: 4. CDR3 length: 14 amino acids. The CDR3 is CASSSTGGENEQFF. CDR3 nucleotide sequence: TGTGCCAGCAGCTCGACAGGGGGCGAGAATGAGCAGTTCTTC.

The genes are TRBV25-1 and TRBJ2-3; 7 nucleotides line up with TRBD1. V dropped 1 base and J dropped 2; count of bases not matched to a gene: 6. Germline V lookup: CDR1 MGHDK, CDR2 SYGVNS. This CDR3 contains 16 residues. CDR3 in amino acids: CASSESPGTATDTQYF. DNA for the CDR3: TGTGCCAGCAGTGAATCTCCCGGGACAGCCACAGATACGCAGTATTTT.

This sequence joins TRBV7-2 and TRBJ2-1, with a possible D match to TRBD2 (5 bases). CDR1 and CDR2 (germline): SGHTA, FQGNSA. The CDR3 is 16 residues long. The V end was cut by 7 bases, the J end by 5 bases, with 21 bases between. CDR3: CASTPETNYRHNEQFF. In DNA form, the CDR3 reads TGTGCCAGCACCCCTGAGACTAACTACCGTCACAATGAGCAGTTCTTC.